This record covers a single T cell receptor beta chain. Antigen unknown. This sample was included in a study of identical twins. TCRdb reanalysed the 5' RACE reads using MiXCR and keeps one entry per CDR3 protein. The table records 230,000 or so distinct CDR3 sequences, 6.5% to 9.5% of them present only once. Looked up from germline, CDR1 is MNHEY and CDR2 is SVGAGI. The CDR3 is made up of 14 amino acids. V lost 2 bases and J lost 5; bases outside the gene matches: 4. Findings of the study overall: Low generation probability was overrepresented in out-of-frame alpha sequences shared by twins. The same donors were not followed; conclusions instead depended on cross-sectional statistical analysis.

The same data also went into a second study, on yellow fever vaccine responses in identical twins.

The sequenced sample was CD8+ T cells sorted from blood. The TCR was taken from a woman aged 18-35 years in good health. This chain uses TRBV6-5 with TRBJ2-7; 9 nucleotides match TRBD1. CDR3 in amino acids: CASSYGTGYDEQYF. The CDR3 bases are TGTGCCAGCAGTTACGGGACAGGGTACGACGAGCAGTACTTC.